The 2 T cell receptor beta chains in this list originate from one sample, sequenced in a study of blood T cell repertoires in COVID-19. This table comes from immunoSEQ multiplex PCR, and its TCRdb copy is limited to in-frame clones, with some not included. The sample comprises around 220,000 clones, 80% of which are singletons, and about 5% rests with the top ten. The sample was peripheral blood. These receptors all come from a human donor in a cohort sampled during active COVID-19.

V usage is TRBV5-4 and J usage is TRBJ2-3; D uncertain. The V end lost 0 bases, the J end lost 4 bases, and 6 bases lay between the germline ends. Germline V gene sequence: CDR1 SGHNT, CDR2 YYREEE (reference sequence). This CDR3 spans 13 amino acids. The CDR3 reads CASSLVPADTQYF. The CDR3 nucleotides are TGTGCCAGCAGCTTGGTACCGGCAGATACGCAGTATTTT.

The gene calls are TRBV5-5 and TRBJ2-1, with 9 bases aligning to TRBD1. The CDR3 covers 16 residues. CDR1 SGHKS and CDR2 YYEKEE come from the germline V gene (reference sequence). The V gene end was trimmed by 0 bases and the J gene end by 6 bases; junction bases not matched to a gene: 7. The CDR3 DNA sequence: TGTGCCAGCAGCTTGGCCGGGGGACAGGGAACCAATGAGCAGTTCTTC. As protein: CASSLAGGQGTNEQFF.